This T cell receptor beta chain stems from a study of blood T cell repertoires in COVID-19. Study overall: There were acute and convalescent COVID-19 samples, and they came from the United States, Italy and Spain. The analysed material was cDNA or gDNA that came from T cells, B-cell-depleted T cells, or PBMCs.

How the authors handled the data: From reference gene primer amplification, estimates of nucleated cell counts were derived. TCRdb keeps only in-frame clones here, not all; method: immunoSEQ multiplex PCR. The V and J calls and clone size are taken from that table; D and trimming were inferred from the DNA. The data show 150,000 to 160,000 clones, approximately 90% seen once. This clone appeared a few times. The CDR3 contains 19 residues. The sample was peripheral blood. This chain joins TRBV7-5 and TRBJ2-3; no check of the table's D call, TRBD1, against the DNA was made. TRBV7-5 is marked as a pseudogene. This receptor was identified in a woman aged 70-85 years with acute or convalescent COVID-19. This CDR3 is CARSLSRDRGGGEWDTQYF. CDR3 DNA sequence: TGTGCCAGAAGCTTAAGTAGGGACAGGGGAGGCGGGGAATGGGATACGCAGTATTTT.